This TCR beta chain came from a study of cytomegalovirus exposure and HLA in healthy donors. The PCR employed 60 Vbeta primers together with 13 Jbeta primers. Repertoires were generated with immunoSEQ multiplex PCR, while TCRdb's copy carries only in-frame clones and drops some. The sample holds approximately 89,000 clones, 85% seen once. The CDR3 is made up of 13 amino acids. The V gene lost 8 bases and the J gene lost 4 bases, with 14 bases spanning the gap. CDR1 and CDR2 from the germline V gene are KGHSH and LQKENI. As for the donors, each was a healthy bone marrow donor. The rearrangement uses TRBV18 and TRBJ1-1; D ambiguous. Sequenced material: PBMCs. The TCR comes from a man aged 35 to 55 in good health and CMV-seropositive. CDR3 sequence: CASTPTGGTEAFF. CDR3 DNA sequence: TGTGCCAGCACCCCTACGGGTGGCACTGAAGCTTTCTTT.